This is a list of T cell receptor beta chains from one sample in a study of cytomegalovirus exposure and HLA in healthy donors. Data came from immunoSEQ multiplex PCR; TCRdb stores just in-frame clones and leaves some out. The repertoire has some 150,000 clones, more than 70% of them found once; the top ten carry about 2.2%. Sequenced material: PBMCs. These receptors came from a human donor in good health. CDR3s include the opening cysteine and the closing phenylalanine or tryptophan. D genes are given only for firm matches.

V gene,CDR3 length,D gene,J gene,CDR3 DNA,CDR3 protein
TRBV10-3,14,TRBD2,TRBJ2-3,TGTGCCATCCGCCCGGGAGGGGGCACAGATACGCAGTATTTT,CAIRPGGGTDTQYF
TRBV29-1,13,TRBD2,TRBJ2-1,TGCAGCGTAAGCGGGAGGGGGTTCAATGAGCAGTTCTTC,CSVSGRGFNEQFF
TRBV5-8,16,TRBD2,TRBJ2-5,TGTGCCAGCAGCCGTCGGACTAGCGGGATCCTAGAGACCCAGTACTTC,CASSRRTSGILETQYF
TRBV27,13,.,TRBJ2-1,TGTGTCGATAGGGGAGACTCGGGGGATGAGCAGTTCTTC,CVDRGDSGDEQFF
TRBV6-5,12,TRBD1,TRBJ1-1,TGTGCCAGCAGGAACAGGGGCACTGAAGCTTTCTTT,CASRNRGTEAFF
TRBV11-2,13,TRBD1,TRBJ1-2,TGTGCCAGCAGCTTTTACAGGGGAAATGGCTACACCTTC,CASSFYRGNGYTF
TRBV7-9,13,TRBD1,TRBJ1-2,TGTGCCAGCAGCTTAGGAGACAGGGCAGGCTACACCTTC,CASSLGDRAGYTF
TRBV7-6,15,.,TRBJ2-7,TGTGCCAGCAGCCCCGGCGGGACGGCTTCCTACGAGCAGTACTTC,CASSPGGTASYEQYF
TRBV7-7,13,.,TRBJ1-5,TGTGCTAGCAGCCTTGATCCCAGTCAGCCCCAGCATTTT,CASSLDPSQPQHF
TRBV2,14,.,TRBJ1-4,TGTGCCAGCAGTGAAGCAGGGGCTAGGGAAAAACTGTTTTTT,CASSEAGAREKLFF
TRBV9,15,TRBD1,TRBJ1-2,TGTGCCAGCAGCGCAAGACAGGGTAAGGACTATGGCTACACCTTC,CASSARQGKDYGYTF
TRBV28,12,.,TRBJ2-3,TGTGCCAGCAGTACCAGGACAGATACGCAGTATTTT,CASSTRTDTQYF